These 13 T cell receptor beta chains share one sample of origin, sequenced in a study of OX40 agonist ivuxolimab in advanced cancers. The repertoire was sequenced with immunoSEQ multiplex PCR; TCRdb's copy has only in-frame clones and lacks some. The data hold tens of thousands of clones, with about 85% observed a single time. The source material was CD4+ or CD8+ T cells sorted from blood, sampled in a trial of the OX40 agonist ivuxolimab. The receptor source for this set is an adult with an advanced solid tumor such as melanoma, head and neck, liver or kidney cancer.

In this sample, this clone turned up once. The CDR3 DNA follows: TGTGCCAGCAGTTCGTTCTCGGCTAGCTGGCAAGAGACCCAGTACTTC. Its translation is CASSSFSASWQETQYF. The V call is TRBV2, the J call TRBJ2-5; a possible D gene is TRBD2 (5 bases). The CDR3 is made up of 16 amino acids. Germline V gives CDR1 SNHLY, CDR2 FYNNEI. Trimming left V 5 bases short and J 2 bases short, with 18 bases between.

The V call is TRBV7-9, the J call TRBJ1-3, with TRBD1 matching 12 bases. Germline V gene lookup returns CDR1 SEHNR and CDR2 FQNEAQ (reference sequence). The length of the CDR3 is 19 residues. Trimming removed 1 base from V and 0 bases from J; junction bases left unmatched: 7. The CDR3 DNA follows: TGTGCCAGCAGCTTAGGGGTCGGGACAGGGGGCCGCTCTGGAAACACCATATATTTT. It encodes CASSLGVGTGGRSGNTIYF.

The rearrangement uses TRBV19 and TRBJ1-1; the match to TRBD1 covers 10 bases. The CDR3 is made up of 15 amino acids. Looked up from germline, CDR1 is LNHDA and CDR2 is SQIVND (reference sequence). V shed 5 bases and J 3 bases; nucleotides not matched to a gene: 6. The CDR3 is CASSPMTGGYTEAFF. In DNA, the CDR3 is TGTGCCAGTAGTCCCATGACAGGGGGCTACACTGAAGCTTTCTTT.

The V call is TRBV7-9, the J call TRBJ2-3; D tentatively reads TRBD1 or TRBD2 (5 bases each). From germline, CDR1 is SEHNR and CDR2 FQNEAQ (reference sequence). V lost 5 bases and J lost 4, with 13 bases in between. This CDR3 has 14 residues. The CDR3 is CASSPGTTSDTQYF. CDR3 coding DNA: TGTGCCAGCAGCCCAGGGACGACCTCAGATACGCAGTATTTT.

DNA of the CDR3: TGTGCCAGCAGTGGGATGGCTAGCGGGCGATCCTACGAGCAGTACTTC. It encodes CASSGMASGRSYEQYF. The chain is built from TRBV5-4 and TRBJ2-5, with TRBD2 matching over 8 bases. The J call is doubtful: the DNA matches TRBJ2-7 better. CDR3 length equals 16 residues. CDR1 is SGHNT, CDR2 YYREEE, per germline (reference sequence).

The chain employs TRBV30 and TRBJ2-7; no clear D. Germline-derived CDR1 and CDR2 are GTSNPN and SVGIG (reference sequence). V was trimmed by 0 bases and J by 2 bases, leaving 11 bases between them. The CDR3 length is 14 residues. The CDR3 loop is CAWSVSYLTYEQYF. CDR3 coding DNA: TGTGCCTGGAGTGTAAGCTACCTCACCTACGAGCAGTACTTC.

The rearrangement uses TRBV18 and TRBJ2-5, with D possibly being TRBD1 or TRBD2 (5 bases each). The CDR3 contains 15 residues. The germline V gene encodes CDR1 KGHSH and CDR2 LQKENI. The germline V and J ends were trimmed by 6 bases and 1 base, with 15 bases remaining between them. The CDR3 protein is CASSPGANSQETQYF. DNA for the CDR3: TGTGCCAGCTCCCCCGGGGCAAACAGCCAAGAGACCCAGTACTTC. Together with reference TRBV18 and TRBJ2-5, the CDR3 gives the full variable domain: NAGVMQNPRHLVRRRGQEARLRCSPMKGHSHVYWYRQLPEEGLKFMVYLQKENIIDESGMPKERFSAEFPKEGPSILRIQQVVRGDSAAYFCASSPGANSQETQYFGPGTRLLVL.

This chain uses TRBV7-9 with TRBJ1-2; TRBD1 matches at 7 bases. Germline assignment: CDR1 SEHNR and CDR2 FQNEAQ (reference sequence). The CDR3 is made up of 14 amino acids. Trimming at V came to 5 bases and at J to 3 bases, leaving 6 bases not matched to a gene. The CDR3 sequence: CASSRSGTDYGYTF. DNA for the CDR3: TGTGCCAGCAGCCGATCCGGGACAGACTATGGCTACACCTTC.

The CDR3 loop reads CASSQRSGRETQYF. The CDR3 DNA sequence: TGTGCCAGCAGCCAGAGAAGCGGGAGGGAGACCCAGTACTTC. The V and J genes are TRBV6-6 and TRBJ2-5; TRBD2 matches 9 bases. This CDR3 spans 14 amino acids. J was trimmed by 5 bases and V by 6 bases; bases with no gene match: 7. Germline-derived CDR1 and CDR2 are MNHNY and SVGAGI (reference sequence).

The V gene is TRBV18, the J gene TRBJ1-2, with 8 bases matching TRBD1. The V gene's germline CDR1 is KGHSH and CDR2 LQKENI. V lost 6 bases and J lost 8; bases outside the gene matches: 8. The CDR3 covers 13 residues. CDR3 nucleotide sequence: TGTGCCAGCTCCCCGGCGACAGGGGAAGGCTACACCTTC. This gives the protein CASSPATGEGYTF.

The chain uses TRBV6-1 and TRBJ1-2, with 7 bases fitting TRBD1. The CDR3 spans 12 residues. V trimming: 7 bases; J trimming: 4 bases; junction bases outside the gene matches: 3. Germline V gene sequence: CDR1 MNHNS, CDR2 SASEGT. The CDR3: CASTHRGYGYTF. As DNA, the CDR3 is TGTGCCAGCACCCACAGGGGCTATGGCTACACCTTC.

This chain joins TRBV6-6 and TRBJ1-4; D remains ambiguous. Germline V gives CDR1 MNHNY, CDR2 SVGAGI (reference sequence). V lost 5 bases and J lost 0, with 13 bases in between. The CDR3 runs 16 residues. The CDR3 spells CASSPSLGATNEKLFF. For the CDR3, the DNA is TGTGCCAGCAGTCCCTCTCTGGGTGCAACTAATGAAAAACTGTTTTTT.

Only a few counts were recorded for this clone. The chain is built from TRBV19 and TRBJ1-1; D remains unclear. Germline CDR1 and CDR2: LNHDA and SQIVND (reference sequence). The V gene lost 1 base and the J gene lost 5 bases, with 14 bases spanning the gap. The CDR3 covers 15 residues. The CDR3 loop is CASSIVFGVKTEAFF. In nucleotides, the CDR3 is TGTGCCAGTAGTATAGTTTTCGGCGTAAAGACTGAAGCTTTCTTT.